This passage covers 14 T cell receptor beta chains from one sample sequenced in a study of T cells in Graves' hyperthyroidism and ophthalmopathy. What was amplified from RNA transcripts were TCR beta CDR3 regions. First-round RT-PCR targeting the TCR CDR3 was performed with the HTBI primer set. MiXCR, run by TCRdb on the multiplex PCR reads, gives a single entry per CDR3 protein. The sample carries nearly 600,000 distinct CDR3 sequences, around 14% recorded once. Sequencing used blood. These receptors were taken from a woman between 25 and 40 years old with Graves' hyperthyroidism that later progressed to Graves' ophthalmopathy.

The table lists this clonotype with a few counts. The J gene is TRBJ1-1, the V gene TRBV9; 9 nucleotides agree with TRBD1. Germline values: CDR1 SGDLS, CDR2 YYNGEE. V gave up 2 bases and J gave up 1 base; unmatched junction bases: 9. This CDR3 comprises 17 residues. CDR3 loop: CASSVAPLGQGNTEAFF. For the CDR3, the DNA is TGTGCCAGCAGCGTTGCGCCATTGGGACAGGGGAACACTGAAGCTTTCTTT. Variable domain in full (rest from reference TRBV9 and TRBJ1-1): DSGVTQTPKHLITATGQRVTLRCSPRSGDLSVYWYQQSLDQGLQFLIQYYNGEERAKGNILERFSAQQFPDLHSELNLSSLELGDSALYFCASSVAPLGQGNTEAFFGQGTRLTVV.

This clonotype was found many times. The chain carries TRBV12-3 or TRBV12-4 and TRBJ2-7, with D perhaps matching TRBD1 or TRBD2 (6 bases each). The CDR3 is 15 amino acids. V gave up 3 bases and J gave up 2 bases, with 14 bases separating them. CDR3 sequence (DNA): TGTGCCAGCAGTTTCAGGGAGGCAGGGGCCTACGAGCAGTACTTC. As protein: CASSFREAGAYEQYF.

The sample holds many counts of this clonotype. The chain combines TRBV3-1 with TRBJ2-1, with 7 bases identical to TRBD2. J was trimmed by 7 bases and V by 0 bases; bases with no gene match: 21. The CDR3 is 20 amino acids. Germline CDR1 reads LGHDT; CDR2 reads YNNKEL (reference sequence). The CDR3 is CASSQDMRASGKKGDNEQFF. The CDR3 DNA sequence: TGTGCCAGCAGCCAAGATATGAGGGCTAGCGGTAAAAAGGGTGATAATGAGCAGTTCTTC.

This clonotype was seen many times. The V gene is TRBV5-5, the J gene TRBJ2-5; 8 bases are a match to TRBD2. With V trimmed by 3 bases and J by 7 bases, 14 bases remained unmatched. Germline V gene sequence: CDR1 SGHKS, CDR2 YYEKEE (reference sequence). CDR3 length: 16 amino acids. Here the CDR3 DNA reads TGTGCCAGCAGCTCCCTGAGCGGGAGTGTCGGGAGGACCCAGTACTTC. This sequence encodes CASSSLSGSVGRTQYF.

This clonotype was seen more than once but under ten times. CDR3 coding DNA: TGTGCCAGCAGTTTGTGGCTAGCGGGGAGCACAGATACGCAGTATTTT. This sequence encodes CASSLWLAGSTDTQYF. The J gene is TRBJ2-3, the V gene TRBV12-3 or TRBV12-4, with 9 bases lining up with TRBD2. The CDR3 has 16 residues. The trim removed 3 bases at V and 0 bases at J, leaving 4 bases unmatched.

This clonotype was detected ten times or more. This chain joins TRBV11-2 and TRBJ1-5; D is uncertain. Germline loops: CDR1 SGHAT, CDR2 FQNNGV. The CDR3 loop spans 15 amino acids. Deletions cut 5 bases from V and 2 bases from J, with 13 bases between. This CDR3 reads CASSPRKGGNQPQHF. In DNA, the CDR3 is TGTGCCAGCAGCCCTAGGAAGGGTGGCAATCAGCCCCAGCATTTT.

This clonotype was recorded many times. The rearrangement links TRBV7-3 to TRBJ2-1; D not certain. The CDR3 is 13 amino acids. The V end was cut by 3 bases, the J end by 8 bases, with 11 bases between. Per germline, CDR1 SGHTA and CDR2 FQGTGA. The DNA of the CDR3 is TGTGCCAGCAGCTTCGGCCGGCAGGATGAGCAGTTCTTC. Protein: CASSFGRQDEQFF.

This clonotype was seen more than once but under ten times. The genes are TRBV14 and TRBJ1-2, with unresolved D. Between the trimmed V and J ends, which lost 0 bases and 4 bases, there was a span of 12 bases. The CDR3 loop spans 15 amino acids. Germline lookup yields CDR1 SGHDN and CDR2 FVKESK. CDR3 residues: CASSQEAAGSYGYTF. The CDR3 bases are TGTGCCAGCAGCCAAGAAGCTGCGGGGAGCTATGGCTACACCTTC.

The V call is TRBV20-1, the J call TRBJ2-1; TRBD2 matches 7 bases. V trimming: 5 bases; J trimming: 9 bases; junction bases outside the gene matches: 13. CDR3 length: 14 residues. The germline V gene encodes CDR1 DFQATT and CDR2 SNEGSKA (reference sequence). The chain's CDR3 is CSAPRLLASGEQFF. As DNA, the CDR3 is TGCAGTGCTCCCAGATTACTAGCTAGCGGTGAGCAGTTCTTC.

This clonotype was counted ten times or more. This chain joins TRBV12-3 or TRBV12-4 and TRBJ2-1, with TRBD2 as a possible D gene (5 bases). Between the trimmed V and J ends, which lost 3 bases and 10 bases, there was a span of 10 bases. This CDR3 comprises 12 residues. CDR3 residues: CASSLASTEQFF. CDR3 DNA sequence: TGTGCCAGCAGTTTGGCTAGCACCGAGCAGTTCTTC.

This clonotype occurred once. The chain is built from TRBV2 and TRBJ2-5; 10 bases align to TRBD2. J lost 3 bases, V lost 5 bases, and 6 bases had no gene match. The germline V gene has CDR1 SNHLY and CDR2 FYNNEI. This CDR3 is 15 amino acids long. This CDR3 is CASSWTSGWKETQYF. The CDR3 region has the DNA TGTGCCAGCAGTTGGACTAGCGGATGGAAAGAGACCCAGTACTTC. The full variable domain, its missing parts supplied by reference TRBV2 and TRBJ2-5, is EPEVTQTPSHQVTQMGQEVILRCVPISNHLYFYWYRQILGQKVEFLVSFYNNEISEKSEIFDDQFSVERPDGSNFTLKIRSTKLEDSAMYFCASSWTSGWKETQYFGPGTRLLVL.

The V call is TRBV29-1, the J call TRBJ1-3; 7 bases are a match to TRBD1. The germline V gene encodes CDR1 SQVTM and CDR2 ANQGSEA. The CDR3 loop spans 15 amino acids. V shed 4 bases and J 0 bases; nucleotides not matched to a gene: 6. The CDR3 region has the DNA TGCAGCGTTGGTATCGGACAGGCCTCTGGAAACACCATATATTTT. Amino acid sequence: CSVGIGQASGNTIYF.

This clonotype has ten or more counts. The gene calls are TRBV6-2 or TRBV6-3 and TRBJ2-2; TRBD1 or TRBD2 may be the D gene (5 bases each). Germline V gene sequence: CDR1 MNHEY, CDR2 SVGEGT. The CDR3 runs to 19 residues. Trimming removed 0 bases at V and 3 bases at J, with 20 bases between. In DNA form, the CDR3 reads TGTGCCAGCAGTTACTCGAAGAAAATATCTGGGGGATACACCGGGGAGCTGTTTTTT. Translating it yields CASSYSKKISGGYTGELFF.

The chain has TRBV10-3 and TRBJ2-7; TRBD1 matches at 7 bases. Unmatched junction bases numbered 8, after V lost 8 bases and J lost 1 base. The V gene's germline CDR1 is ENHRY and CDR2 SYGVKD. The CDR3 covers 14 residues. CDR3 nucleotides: TGTGCCATCGGGTCAGCGACAGGGTCCTACGAGCAGTACTTC. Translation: CAIGSATGSYEQYF.